The 12 T cell receptor beta chains presented below share a single source sample, sequenced in a study of vaccination and CD4 T cells after COVID-19. Oncomine TCR Beta short-read sequencing was applied to DNA from cultured CD4+ T cells. One entry per CDR3 protein, called by TCRdb with MiXCR from the PCR reads. Of fewer than 20,000 distinct CDR3 sequences in the sample, over 40% are singletons; the top ten hold 8% to 10%. Treatment here: approximately 9-day PBMC culture with coronavirus spike peptide pools or control peptides (ViraFEST assay). What these receptors recognize is not known. Sequencing input: CD4+ T cells from blood, cultured in vitro. Source of these receptors: a human donor who had recovered from COVID-19.

The CDR3 DNA follows: TGCAGTGCCACCGGGACTAACCTCCGGGAGCAGTACTTC. The encoded protein is CSATGTNLREQYF. The chain combines TRBV20-1 with TRBJ2-7; 7 bases fit TRBD2. This CDR3 has 13 amino acids. Germline V gene data show CDR1 as DFQATT and CDR2 as SNEGSKA (reference sequence). With V trimmed by 6 bases and J by 7 bases, 12 bases remained unmatched.

This clonotype appeared a few times. The chain is built from TRBV7-4 and TRBJ1-2; D is undetermined. Per germline, CDR1 SGHVT and CDR2 SQSDAQ. V dropped 1 base and J dropped 1 base, with 13 bases sitting between them. The CDR3 loop spans 16 amino acids. The CDR3 reads CASSLVRSHLNYGYTF. In DNA form, the CDR3 reads TGTGCCAGCAGCTTAGTTCGGTCCCACCTTAACTATGGCTACACCTTC.

The V gene is TRBV4-3, the J gene TRBJ1-3; D may be TRBD1 (6 bases). The CDR3 extends over 16 amino acids. The V end lost 1 base, the J end lost 1 base, and 11 bases lay between the germline ends. Germline assignment: CDR1 LGHNA and CDR2 YSLEER. CDR3 nucleotide sequence: TGCGCCAGCAGCCAAGCCATCACAGGGTCTGGAAACACCATATATTTT. Translation gives CASSQAITGSGNTIYF.

The chain joins TRBV18 to TRBJ2-5; 8 bases align to TRBD2. There are 17 residues in the CDR3. V trimming: 3 bases; J trimming: 5 bases; junction bases outside the gene matches: 14. Looked up from germline, CDR1 is KGHSH and CDR2 is LQKENI. The chain's CDR3 is CASSPRGSGGLSETQYF. CDR3 sequence (DNA): TGTGCCAGCTCACCTCGGGGGAGCGGGGGACTTAGCGAGACCCAGTACTTC.

The V and J genes are TRBV27 and TRBJ1-6; 7 bases map to TRBD1. With 6 bases clipped from V and 7 bases from J, the junction kept 12 bases outside the gene matches. The germline V gene has CDR1 MNHEY and CDR2 SMNVEV (reference sequence). CDR3 length equals 16 residues. The CDR3 DNA reads as TGTGCCAGCAGGCAACTAATGACAGGGAAAAATTCACCCCTCCACTTT. Its protein product is CASRQLMTGKNSPLHF.

This clonotype occurred a few times. The chain joins TRBV2 to TRBJ1-5, with D perhaps matching TRBD1 (6 bases). CDR1 is SNHLY, CDR2 FYNNEI, per germline. The length of the CDR3 is 13 residues. Trimming stripped 6 bases from V and 4 bases from J, with 10 bases between. The CDR3 DNA reads TGTGCCAGCAGGGTGGACAGTAATCAGCCCCAGCATTTT. This codes for CASRVDSNQPQHF.

The rearrangement uses TRBV7-6 and TRBJ2-7; 7 bases match TRBD1. Trimming at V came to 5 bases and at J to 3 bases, leaving 7 bases not matched to a gene. This CDR3 comprises 14 residues. The germline V gene has CDR1 SGHVS and CDR2 FNYEAQ. This CDR3 reads CASSPRQGYYEQYF. DNA of the CDR3: TGTGCCAGCAGCCCCCGACAGGGCTACTACGAGCAGTACTTC.

The V and J genes are TRBV7-2 and TRBJ1-5; D gene unclear. Germline V CDR1 and CDR2: SGHTA, FQGNSA. The germline V and J ends were trimmed by 5 bases and 6 bases, with 14 bases remaining between them. The CDR3 extends over 14 amino acids. The CDR3 DNA sequence: TGTGCCAGCAGCGGATCGAGAGCAGGTCAGCCCCAGCATTTT. This encodes CASSGSRAGQPQHF.

The V call is TRBV7-2, the J call TRBJ1-2, with 8 positions matching TRBD1. J gave up 4 bases and V 1 base, and 5 bases lay outside the gene matches. This CDR3 has 15 amino acids. Germline V CDR1 and CDR2: SGHTA, FQGNSA. The CDR3 DNA reads TGTGCCAGCAGCTTAGAGGCAGGGGGCGGCTATGGCTACACCTTC. This codes for CASSLEAGGGYGYTF.

This chain joins TRBV20-1 and TRBJ1-2; 8 nucleotides match TRBD1. CDR3 size: 14 residues. V was pared by 7 bases and J by 2 bases, with 9 bases of the junction left unmatched. Germline V gene data show CDR1 as DFQATT and CDR2 as SNEGSKA (reference sequence). CDR3 region: CSVGQGSGNYGYTF. CDR3 in DNA: TGCAGTGTTGGACAGGGTAGCGGGAACTATGGCTACACCTTC.

This rearrangement joins TRBV18 to TRBJ1-1; no clear D gene. Trimming cost V 0 bases and J 5 bases, with 7 bases left between them. Per the germline V gene, CDR1 is KGHSH and CDR2 is LQKENI. This CDR3 is built from 13 residues. CDR3 sequence reads: CASSPPGGTEAFF. CDR3 DNA sequence: TGTGCCAGCTCACCACCGGGCGGAACTGAAGCTTTCTTT.

The chain carries TRBV15 and TRBJ2-2; TRBD2 agrees at 8 bases. The V gene end was trimmed by 1 base and the J gene end by 7 bases; junction bases not matched to a gene: 5. CDR1 is LNHNV and CDR2 is YYDKDF in the germline V gene (reference sequence). The CDR3 has 15 residues. The CDR3: CATSRVSGKFGELFF. CDR3 DNA sequence: TGTGCCACCAGCAGAGTTAGCGGGAAATTCGGGGAGCTGTTTTTT. The entire variable domain, with the rest obtained from reference TRBV15 and TRBJ2-2, is as follows: DAMVIQNPRYQVTQFGKPVTLSCSQTLNHNVMYWYQQKSSQAPKLLFHYYDKDFNNEADTPDNFQSRRPNTSFCFLDIRSPGLGDTAMYLCATSRVSGKFGELFFGEGSRLTVL.